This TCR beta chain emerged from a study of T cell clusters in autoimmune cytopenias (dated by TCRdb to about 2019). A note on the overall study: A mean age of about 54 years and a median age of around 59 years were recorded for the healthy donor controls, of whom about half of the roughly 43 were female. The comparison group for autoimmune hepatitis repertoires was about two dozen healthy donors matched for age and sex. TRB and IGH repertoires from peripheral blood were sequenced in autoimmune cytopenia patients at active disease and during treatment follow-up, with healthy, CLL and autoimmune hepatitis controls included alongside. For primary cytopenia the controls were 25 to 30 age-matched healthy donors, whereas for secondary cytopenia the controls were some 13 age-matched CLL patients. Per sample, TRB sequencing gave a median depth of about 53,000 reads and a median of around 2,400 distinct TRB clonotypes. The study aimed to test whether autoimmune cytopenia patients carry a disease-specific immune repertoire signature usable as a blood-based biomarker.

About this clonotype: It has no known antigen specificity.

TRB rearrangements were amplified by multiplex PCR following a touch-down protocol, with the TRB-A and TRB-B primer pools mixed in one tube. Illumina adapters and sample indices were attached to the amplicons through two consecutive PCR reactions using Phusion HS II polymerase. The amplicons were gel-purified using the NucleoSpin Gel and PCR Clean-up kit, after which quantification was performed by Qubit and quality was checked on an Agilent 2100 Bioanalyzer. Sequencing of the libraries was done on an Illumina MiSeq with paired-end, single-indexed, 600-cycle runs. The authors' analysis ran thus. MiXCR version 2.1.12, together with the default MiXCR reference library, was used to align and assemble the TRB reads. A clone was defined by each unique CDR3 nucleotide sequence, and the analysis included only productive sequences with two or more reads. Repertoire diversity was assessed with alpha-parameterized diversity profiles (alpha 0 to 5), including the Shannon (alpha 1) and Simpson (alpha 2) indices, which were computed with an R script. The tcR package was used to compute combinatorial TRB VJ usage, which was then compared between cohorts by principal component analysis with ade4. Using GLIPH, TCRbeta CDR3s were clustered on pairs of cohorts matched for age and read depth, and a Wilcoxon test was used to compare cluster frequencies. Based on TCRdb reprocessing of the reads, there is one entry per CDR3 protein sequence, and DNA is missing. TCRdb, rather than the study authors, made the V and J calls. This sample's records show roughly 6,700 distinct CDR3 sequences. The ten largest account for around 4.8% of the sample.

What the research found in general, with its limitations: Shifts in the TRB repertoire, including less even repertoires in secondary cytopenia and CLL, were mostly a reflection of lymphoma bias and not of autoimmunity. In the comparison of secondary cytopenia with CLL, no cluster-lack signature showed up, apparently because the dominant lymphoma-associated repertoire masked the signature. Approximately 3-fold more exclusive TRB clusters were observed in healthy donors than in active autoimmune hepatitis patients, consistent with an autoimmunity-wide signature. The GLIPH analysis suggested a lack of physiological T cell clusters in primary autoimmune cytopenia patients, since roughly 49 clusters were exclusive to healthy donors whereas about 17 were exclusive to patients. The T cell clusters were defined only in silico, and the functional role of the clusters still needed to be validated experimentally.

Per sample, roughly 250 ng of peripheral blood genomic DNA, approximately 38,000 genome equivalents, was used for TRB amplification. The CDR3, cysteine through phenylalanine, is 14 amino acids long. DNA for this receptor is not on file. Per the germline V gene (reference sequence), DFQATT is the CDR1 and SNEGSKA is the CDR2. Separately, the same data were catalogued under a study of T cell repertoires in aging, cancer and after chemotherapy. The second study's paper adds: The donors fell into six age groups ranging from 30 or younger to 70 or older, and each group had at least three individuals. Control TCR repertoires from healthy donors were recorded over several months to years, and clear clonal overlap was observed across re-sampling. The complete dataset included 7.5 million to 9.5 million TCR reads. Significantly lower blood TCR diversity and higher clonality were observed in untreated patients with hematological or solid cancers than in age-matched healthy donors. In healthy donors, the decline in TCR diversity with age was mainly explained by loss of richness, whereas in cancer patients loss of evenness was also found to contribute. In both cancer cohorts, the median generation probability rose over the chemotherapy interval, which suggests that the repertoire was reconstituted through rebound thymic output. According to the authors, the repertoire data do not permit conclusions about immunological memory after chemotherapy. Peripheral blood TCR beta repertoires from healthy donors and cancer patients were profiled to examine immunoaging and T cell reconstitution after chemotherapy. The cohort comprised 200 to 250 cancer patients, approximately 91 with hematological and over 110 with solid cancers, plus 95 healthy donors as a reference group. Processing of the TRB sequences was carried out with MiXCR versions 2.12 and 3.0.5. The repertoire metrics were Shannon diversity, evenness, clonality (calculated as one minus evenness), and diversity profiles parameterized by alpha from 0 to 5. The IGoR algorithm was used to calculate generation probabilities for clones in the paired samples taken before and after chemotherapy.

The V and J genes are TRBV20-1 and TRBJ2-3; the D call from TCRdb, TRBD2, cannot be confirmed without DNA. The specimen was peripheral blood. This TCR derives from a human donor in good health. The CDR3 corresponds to CSARSGPHTDTQYF.